The clone carrying this T cell receptor (beta chain) was seen a few times. The antigen is not known. V lost 4 bases, J lost 10 bases, and 15 bases stayed unmatched. This CDR3 is 15 amino acids long. Germline V gene sequence: CDR1 MDHEN, CDR2 SYDVKM. Expressed TCRB transcripts were sequenced because the entire RNA isolate underwent reverse transcription. Libraries were prepared by immunoSEQ multiplex PCR; TCRdb keeps only in-frame clonotypes and omits some of them. The data show roughly 330,000 clones, about 11% seen once. This sample is part of a study of beta chain features in type 1 diabetes. At the level of the study: There were approximately 100 million sorted cells examined across all samples. General study results and limits: In type 1 diabetes patients, VDJ junctions had fewer insertions; deletions at these junctions were more frequent.

Around 110 mL of blood, on average, came from one heparinised draw per donor. The clonotype was recovered from a woman aged 25 to 39 in good health. The J gene is TRBJ2-7, the V gene TRBV28, with 8 positions matching TRBD2. Material for sequencing was naive CD4+ T cells from blood. CDR3 DNA sequence: TGTGCCAGCAGTTCTCCCACCGGGACTAGGGTTTCCCAGTACTTC. Protein: CASSSPTGTRVSQYF.